This passage covers 30 T cell receptor beta chains from one sample sequenced in a study of cytomegalovirus exposure and HLA in healthy donors. It was with 60 Vbeta and 13 Jbeta primers that the PCR ran. Sequencing was performed with immunoSEQ multiplex PCR; in TCRdb, only in-frame clones are kept and a portion is missing. This sample's table has roughly 40,000 clones. Sequencing used PBMCs. The receptors were gathered from a male donor in good health and CMV-seronegative.

The chain has TRBV4-2 and TRBJ1-5, with D possibly being TRBD1 (6 bases). The CDR3 extends over 15 amino acids. Germline loops: CDR1 LGHNA, CDR2 YNFKEQ. Between the trimmed V and J ends, which lost 0 bases and 6 bases, there was a span of 12 bases. The chain's CDR3 is CASSQEGGGVQPQHF. The CDR3 coding sequence is TGTGCCAGCAGCCAAGAGGGAGGGGGGGTTCAGCCCCAGCATTTT.

CDR3 in amino acids: CASSVEIAGGETQYF. The CDR3 DNA is TGTGCCAGCAGCGTAGAGATAGCGGGAGGGGAGACCCAGTACTTC. V gene TRBV9 combines with J gene TRBJ2-5, with 11 bases lining up with TRBD2. The V and J ends lost 0 bases and 5 bases, in that order; junction bases with no gene match: 3. Germline V gene lookup returns CDR1 SGDLS and CDR2 YYNGEE. The CDR3 runs 15 residues.

The genes are TRBV7-8 and TRBJ2-7; 7 positions match TRBD1. V trimming: 6 bases; J trimming: 4 bases; junction bases outside the gene matches: 3. Germline CDR1 is SGHVS and CDR2 is FQNEAQ. The CDR3 is 12 amino acids. The CDR3 protein is CASRGRGYEQYF. CDR3 DNA: TGTGCCAGCAGAGGCAGGGGGTACGAGCAGTACTTC.

V usage is TRBV28 and J usage is TRBJ1-4; 7 bases match TRBD1. From germline, CDR1 is MDHEN and CDR2 SYDVKM. The CDR3 is made up of 14 amino acids. V was clipped by 5 bases and J by 3 bases; unmatched bases: 3. Written as DNA, the CDR3 is TGTGCCAGCAGTCGGGGACAGTCTAATGAAAAACTGTTTTTT. Amino acid sequence: CASSRGQSNEKLFF.

This rearrangement joins TRBV10-3 to TRBJ2-7; TRBD1 matches at 9 bases. V shed 10 bases, J shed 0 bases, and the junction held 13 bases outside the gene matches. Germline V gene data show CDR1 as ENHRY and CDR2 as SYGVKD. This CDR3 comprises 16 residues. This CDR3 reads CATQQGALRSSYEQYF. As DNA, the CDR3 is TGTGCCACACAACAGGGGGCGTTAAGGAGCTCCTACGAGCAGTACTTC.

The chain employs TRBV6-1 and TRBJ2-3; 9 bases map to TRBD1. The CDR3 totals 13 residues. CDR1 is MNHNS, CDR2 SASEGT, per germline. Trimming at V came to 9 bases and at J to 3 bases, leaving 4 bases not matched to a gene. The chain's CDR3 is CASKGQGTDTQYF. For the CDR3, the DNA is TGTGCCAGTAAAGGACAGGGGACAGATACGCAGTATTTT.

This sequence joins TRBV2 and TRBJ1-5; 7 bases are shared with TRBD1. The CDR3 loop spans 15 amino acids. Trimming at V came to 6 bases and at J to 0 bases, leaving 5 bases not matched to a gene. Germline V gives CDR1 SNHLY, CDR2 FYNNEI. The CDR3 nucleotides are TGTGCCAGCAGCCCGACAGGGAATAGCAATCAGCCCCAGCATTTT. As protein: CASSPTGNSNQPQHF.

The chain combines TRBV19 with TRBJ1-2; D is possibly TRBD1 (6 bases). The CDR3 is 16 amino acids. CDR1 LNHDA and CDR2 SQIVND come from the germline V gene (reference sequence). Trimming took off 4 bases at V and 0 bases at J, with 15 bases between the two ends. CDR3 loop: CASSTAGQRTNYGYTF. The CDR3 region has the DNA TGTGCCAGTAGTACAGCCGGACAGAGAACTAACTATGGCTACACCTTC.

V gene TRBV18 combines with J gene TRBJ1-1; TRBD1 might be the D (5 bases). Germline V CDR1 and CDR2: KGHSH, LQKENI. Deletions cut 0 bases from V and 5 bases from J, with 16 bases between. The CDR3 totals 16 residues. DNA for the CDR3: TGTGCCAGCTCACCACCGGCAGGGCGGGACCCTACTGAAGCTTTCTTT. Its translation: CASSPPAGRDPTEAFF. Complete variable domain (other parts from reference TRBV18 and TRBJ1-1): NAGVMQNPRHLVRRRGQEARLRCSPMKGHSHVYWYRQLPEEGLKFMVYLQKENIIDESGMPKERFSAEFPKEGPSILRIQQVVRGDSAAYFCASSPPAGRDPTEAFFGQGTRLTVV.

The chain carries TRBV18 and TRBJ1-5; D may be TRBD1 (6 bases). Trimming left V 2 bases short and J 4 bases short, with 12 bases between. CDR1 KGHSH and CDR2 LQKENI come from the germline V gene. The CDR3 runs 15 residues. In DNA form, the CDR3 reads TGTGCCAGCTCACCAGCAGGGGTGTGGAATCAGCCCCAGCATTTT. This encodes CASSPAGVWNQPQHF.

CDR3 protein: CASSLAGDHLNEQFF. The DNA for the CDR3 is TGTGCCAGCAGTTTAGCGGGAGACCACTTAAATGAGCAGTTCTTC. The chain couples TRBV6-5 to TRBJ2-1; 9 bases agree with TRBD2. Germline lookup yields CDR1 MNHEY and CDR2 SVGAGI. V shed 4 bases and J 7 bases; nucleotides not matched to a gene: 8. This CDR3 region has 15 residues.

The chain has TRBV19 and TRBJ1-1, with D uncertain. The CDR3 loop spans 13 amino acids. Germline V CDR1 and CDR2: LNHDA, SQIVND (reference sequence). With 6 bases removed from V and 1 base from J, the gap between germline ends came to 9 bases. The CDR3 is CASSPSGNTEAFF. CDR3 bases: TGTGCCAGTAGCCCCTCCGGGAACACTGAAGCTTTCTTT.

The chain is built from TRBV2 and TRBJ2-1, with TRBD2 matching 15 bases. V was clipped by 0 bases and J by 7 bases; unmatched bases: 7. This CDR3 comprises 18 residues. Germline-derived CDR1 and CDR2 are SNHLY and FYNNEI. CDR3 in amino acids: CASSEAGLAGGSANEQFF. The CDR3 coding sequence is TGTGCCAGCAGTGAAGCGGGACTAGCGGGAGGATCGGCGAATGAGCAGTTCTTC.

The genes are TRBV27 and TRBJ2-7; D is undetermined. Germline V lookup: CDR1 MNHEY, CDR2 SMNVEV (reference sequence). The length of the CDR3 is 12 residues. Trimming cost V 4 bases and J 3 bases, with 7 bases left between them. The CDR3 reads CASSYPLYEQYF. CDR3 nucleotides: TGTGCCAGCAGTTATCCCCTCTACGAGCAGTACTTC.

The chain joins TRBV6-5 to TRBJ1-2; maybe TRBD1 (5 bases). Germline V CDR1 and CDR2: MNHEY, SVGAGI. CDR3 length equals 14 residues. Trimming removed 1 base from V and 4 bases from J, with 10 bases in between. The CDR3 DNA follows: TGTGCCAGCAGTTACTTGGGGGGTGGCTATGGCTACACCTTC. Translated: CASSYLGGGYGYTF.

The CDR3 is CASSFGASGSAYEQYF. The CDR3 DNA sequence: TGTGCCAGCAGCTTCGGCGCTAGCGGTAGCGCCTACGAGCAGTACTTC. J is TRBJ2-7 and V is TRBV13; TRBD2 agrees at 7 bases. CDR3 size: 16 residues. CDR1 and CDR2 (germline): PRHDT, FYEKMQ (reference sequence). J was trimmed by 2 bases and V by 3 bases; bases with no gene match: 10. Using reference TRBV13 and TRBJ2-7 for the parts outside the CDR3, the full variable domain is AAGVIQSPRHLIKEKRETATLKCYPIPRHDTVYWYQQGPGQDPQFLISFYEKMQSDKGSIPDRFSAQQFSDYHSELNMSSLELGDSALYFCASSFGASGSAYEQYFGPGTRLTVT.

V usage is TRBV18 and J usage is TRBJ1-1; no clear D. Trimming removed 1 base at V and 1 base at J, with 10 bases between. CDR1 is KGHSH, CDR2 LQKENI, per germline. The CDR3 loop spans 15 amino acids. DNA of the CDR3: TGTGCCAGCTCACCACTATTGGCAGGGAACACTGAAGCTTTCTTT. Its protein is CASSPLLAGNTEAFF.

The chain uses TRBV5-6 and TRBJ1-2; TRBD1 agrees at 7 bases. The germline V gene encodes CDR1 SGHDT and CDR2 YYEEEE. The CDR3 is 15 amino acids. The ends lost 3 bases at V and 5 bases at J; junction bases unmatched: 10. The chain's CDR3 is CASSSIGQATYGYTF. CDR3 nucleotide sequence: TGTGCCAGCAGCTCCATCGGACAGGCGACGTATGGCTACACCTTC.

This chain links TRBV7-8 with TRBJ1-1, with a possible D match to TRBD1 (5 bases). The CDR3 length is 14 residues. V was trimmed by 4 bases and J by 1 base, leaving 10 bases between them. Germline assignment: CDR1 SGHVS and CDR2 FQNEAQ. The CDR3 DNA follows: TGTGCCAGCAGCTCCTGGAGGGGGAACACTGAAGCTTTCTTT. Protein product: CASSSWRGNTEAFF.

The chain employs TRBV2 and TRBJ2-7; 8 nucleotides match TRBD2. The CDR3 contains 13 residues. The V gene end was trimmed by 6 bases and the J gene end by 2 bases; junction bases not matched to a gene: 3. Per germline, CDR1 SNHLY and CDR2 FYNNEI. The CDR3 DNA reads TGTGCCAGCAGGGGGACTAGGGCCTACGAGCAGTACTTC. Amino acids: CASRGTRAYEQYF.

The chain couples TRBV5-6 to TRBJ2-4; 10 nucleotides match TRBD2. The CDR3 sequence is 15 residues long. V lost 4 bases, J lost 2 bases, and 3 bases stayed unmatched. Germline V gene lookup returns CDR1 SGHDT and CDR2 YYEEEE. CDR3 loop: CASSIAGGTKNIQYF. CDR3 DNA: TGTGCCAGCAGCATAGCGGGAGGAACCAAAAACATTCAGTACTTC.

This chain joins TRBV11-2 and TRBJ1-4; the D gene is possibly TRBD1 (5 bases). Deletions cut 3 bases from V and 3 bases from J, with 8 bases between. Germline V CDR1 and CDR2: SGHAT, FQNNGV. The CDR3 is 14 amino acids. CDR3 sequence reads: CASSFAGSNEKLFF. CDR3 sequence (DNA): TGTGCCAGCAGCTTTGCAGGGTCTAATGAAAAACTGTTTTTT.

This chain connects TRBV5-1 to TRBJ2-2; 8 bases match TRBD1. Trimming cost V 4 bases and J 1 base; bases outside gene matches: 9. The CDR3 is 17 amino acids. Germline CDR1 SGHRS, CDR2 YFSETQ. The CDR3 DNA reads TGCGCCAGCAGCCTGGGGGCCGACAGGGGGAACACCGGGGAGCTGTTTTTT. Its protein is CASSLGADRGNTGELFF.

The chain links TRBV6-5 to TRBJ1-1; D gene unclear. V shed 6 bases and J shed 1 base, with 15 bases lying between them. The V gene's germline CDR1 is MNHEY and CDR2 SVGAGI. The CDR3 runs 15 residues. The CDR3 coding sequence is TGTGCCAGCAGCTTAAGTCCTAAAACGAACACTGAAGCTTTCTTT. The encoded protein is CASSLSPKTNTEAFF.

As concerns this clone: One junction end does not reproduce the germline sequence, and a read error may be involved. The rearrangement links TRBV6-5 to TRBJ2-1; 7 bases fit TRBD2. CDR1 MNHEY and CDR2 SVGAGI come from the germline V gene. The length of the CDR3 is 10 residues. The CDR3, as DNA: TGTGCCAGCGGAGAGCGGGATCTACTCTTC. Translated, it gives CASGERDLLF.

The rearrangement links TRBV2 to TRBJ2-1; 7 nucleotides line up with TRBD1. The CDR3 totals 12 residues. The V gene's germline CDR1 is SNHLY and CDR2 FYNNEI. J was trimmed by 8 bases and V by 5 bases; bases with no gene match: 3. CDR3 in DNA: TGTGCCAGCAGTACAGGGGTGGATGAGCAGTTCTTC. Translated: CASSTGVDEQFF.

This chain joins TRBV4-1 and TRBJ2-7; 7 bases are a match to TRBD2. V dropped 1 base and J dropped 2; count of bases not matched to a gene: 8. The germline V gene has CDR1 MGHRA and CDR2 YSYEKL. The CDR3 consists of 16 residues. Here the CDR3 DNA reads TGCGCCAGCAGCCAAGTTTTGCGGGAGAGCGCCTACGAGCAGTACTTC. This encodes CASSQVLRESAYEQYF.

CDR3 DNA: TGTGCCAGCAGCCGGACAGGGTACGAGCAGTACTTC. Protein sequence: CASSRTGYEQYF. V and J are TRBV5-4 and TRBJ2-7, with 8 positions matching TRBD1. Germline CDR1 and CDR2: SGHNT and YYREEE (reference sequence). The CDR3 is 12 amino acids. J was trimmed by 4 bases and V by 4 bases; bases with no gene match: 1.

The chain has TRBV4-1 and TRBJ2-3; TRBD2 matches 12 bases. CDR1 MGHRA and CDR2 YSYEKL come from the germline V gene. The V and J ends lost 4 bases and 7 bases, in that order; junction bases with no gene match: 12. There are 17 residues in the CDR3. CDR3 in DNA: TGCGCCAGCAGCCCCAGAGCTGGACTAGCGGGACCGAATACGCAGTATTTT. Amino acids: CASSPRAGLAGPNTQYF.

Here the CDR3 reads CASRGTGEAFF. The CDR3, as DNA: TGTGCCAGCAGGGGAACAGGGGAAGCTTTCTTT. The chain joins TRBV28 to TRBJ1-1, with D possibly being TRBD1 (6 bases). The CDR3 has 11 residues. V lost 6 bases, J lost 8 bases, and 10 bases lay in between. Germline CDR1 is MDHEN and CDR2 is SYDVKM.